This T cell receptor (beta chain) was found in a study of OX40 agonist ivuxolimab in advanced cancers. Across the study: With ivuxolimab, an agonistic anti-OX40 (CD134) antibody, patients were treated.

Only in-frame clones appear in the TCRdb table, and some are missing; sequencing was by immunoSEQ multiplex PCR. The sample holds some 150,000 clones, roughly nine tenths seen once. Trimming cost V 3 bases and J 0 bases; bases outside gene matches: 10. This CDR3 has 17 residues. In germline, CDR1 is LNHNV, CDR2 YYDKDF (reference sequence). A word on this clone: As yet, its antigen is unknown.

Blood sampling took place at baseline, cycle 4 day 1, and cycle 7 day 1. Overall study findings and caveats: At 0.1 to 3.0 mg/kg and by week 6, clonal expansion occurred in CD4+ and CD8+ blood T cells. Expanded clones belonging to CD8+ T cells outnumbered, on average, those of CD4+.

The chain joins TRBV15 to TRBJ2-7; 8 bases align to TRBD2. This receptor was identified in an adult with an advanced solid tumor such as melanoma, head and neck, liver or kidney cancer. This sample comprised CD4+ or CD8+ T cells sorted from blood, obtained in a trial of the OX40 agonist ivuxolimab. The CDR3 region is CATSSASVAGSSYEQYF. The CDR3 region has the DNA TGTGCCACCAGCAGCGCCTCCGTAGCGGGATCCTCCTACGAGCAGTACTTC.